The 28 T cell receptor beta chains below were found in one sample sequenced in a study of CD8 T cells in ankylosing spondylitis. TCRdb recomputed calls from the 5' RACE reads with MiXCR, one row per CDR3 protein. The data hold under 300,000 distinct CDR3 sequences, with over 9.5% observed a single time. The sequencing sample was made of blood, either unsorted or a sorted T cell fraction (not recorded which). Receptors were obtained from a male donor with ankylosing spondylitis or in good health (not recorded which).

V is TRBV5-1 and J is TRBJ1-1, with D maybe TRBD1 (5 bases). Per the germline V gene, CDR1 is SGHRS and CDR2 is YFSETQ. The CDR3 sequence is 15 residues long. Trimming pared 1 base from V and 5 bases from J, leaving 15 bases between. This CDR3 reads CASSLSPGLGTEAFF. The CDR3 nucleotides are TGCGCCAGCAGCTTGTCACCAGGGTTAGGGACTGAAGCTTTCTTT.

This clonotype was observed many times. The chain employs TRBV20-1 and TRBJ2-1, with a weak D call TRBD2 (5 bases). CDR3 length equals 15 residues. Germline V lookup: CDR1 DFQATT, CDR2 SNEGSKA (reference sequence). V was clipped by 0 bases and J by 4 bases, with 13 bases between them. The CDR3 here is CSAREEGVGYNEQFF. Written as DNA, the CDR3 is TGCAGTGCTAGAGAAGAGGGAGTTGGGTACAATGAGCAGTTCTTC.

This clonotype occurred many times. The V call is TRBV20-1, the J call TRBJ2-7; D may correspond to TRBD1 or TRBD2 (5 bases each). The CDR3 length is 11 residues. The V gene lost 2 bases and the J gene lost 7 bases, with 9 bases spanning the gap. Germline values: CDR1 DFQATT, CDR2 SNEGSKA (reference sequence). In DNA, the CDR3 is TGCAGTGCTAGACAGGGCGGGGAGCAGTACTTC. Translating it yields CSARQGGEQYF.

In this sample, this clonotype turned up many times. V and J are TRBV18 and TRBJ2-1; D is perhaps TRBD2 (6 bases). Trimming removed 4 bases at V and 14 bases at J, with 18 bases between. The CDR3 runs 13 residues. Germline V gene sequence: CDR1 KGHSH, CDR2 LQKENI. The CDR3 DNA is TGTGCCAGCTCACGATCCTGGGGGGAAGCGGAGTTCTTC. Translated: CASSRSWGEAEFF.

This CDR3 is CASSSTGRNTGELFF. Here the CDR3 DNA reads TGTGCCAGCAGCTCCACAGGGCGGAACACCGGGGAGCTGTTTTTT. The chain employs TRBV7-9 and TRBJ2-2, with a weak D call TRBD1 (6 bases). CDR1 SEHNR and CDR2 FQNEAQ come from the germline V gene (reference sequence). The CDR3 is made up of 15 amino acids. V lost 4 bases and J lost 1, with 10 bases in between. Drawing the rest from reference TRBV7-9 and TRBJ2-2, the complete variable domain is DTGVSQNPRHKITKRGQNVTFRCDPISEHNRLYWYRQTLGQGPEFLTYFQNEAQLEKSRLLSDRFSAERPKGSFSTLEIQRTEQGDSAMYLCASSSTGRNTGELFFGEGSRLTVL.

This clonotype was seen many times. This sequence joins TRBV5-6 and TRBJ2-7; D unresolved. Germline V lookup: CDR1 SGHDT, CDR2 YYEEEE. This CDR3 region has 14 residues. Deletions cut 2 bases from V and 3 bases from J, with 12 bases between. CDR3 region: CASSFIETFYEQYF. The CDR3 DNA reads TGTGCCAGCAGCTTTATCGAAACTTTCTACGAGCAGTACTTC.

The table lists this clonotype with many counts. V and J are TRBV5-4 and TRBJ2-3; D is ambiguous. The CDR3 has 13 amino acids. Germline loops: CDR1 SGHNT, CDR2 YYREEE (reference sequence). V lost 0 bases, J lost 6 bases, and 8 bases lay in between. The CDR3 DNA follows: TGTGCCAGCAGCTTGGCCTTGGGGGATACGCAGTATTTT. This translates into CASSLALGDTQYF.

This clonotype was counted a few times. One end of the junction is discordant with germline, which a read error may explain. The J gene is TRBJ1-5, the V gene TRBV20-1; D remains ambiguous. This CDR3 has 16 residues. Germline CDR1 is DFQATT and CDR2 is SNEGSKA (reference sequence). CDR3 loop: CCARETKGSSNQPQHF. The CDR3 nucleotides read TGCTGTGCTAGAGAAACGAAGGGTTCGAGCAATCAGCCCCAGCATTTT.

The sample holds many counts of this clonotype. The chain recombines TRBV10-3 with TRBJ2-3, with 10 bases aligning to TRBD2. Germline V gene lookup returns CDR1 ENHRY and CDR2 SYGVKD. The CDR3 covers 18 residues. Germline trimming cut 0 bases from V and 2 bases from J; bases unmatched to any gene: 8. CDR3 bases: TGTGCCATCAGTGAGTCATCTAGCGGGGGTACCTACACAGATACGCAGTATTTT. It specifies CAISESSSGGTYTDTQYF.

This clonotype was seen ten or more times. This chain joins TRBV15 and TRBJ2-2; no clear D gene. CDR3 length equals 15 residues. CDR1 is LNHNV, CDR2 YYDKDF, per germline (reference sequence). V lost 0 bases, J lost 8 bases, and 13 bases lay in between. The CDR3 is CATSRDRTPVGELFF. CDR3 coding DNA: TGTGCCACCAGCAGAGATCGTACCCCAGTGGGGGAGCTGTTTTTT.

This clonotype came up many times. This chain connects TRBV7-9 to TRBJ2-3; TRBD1 might be the D (5 bases). Looked up from germline, CDR1 is SEHNR and CDR2 is FQNEAQ (reference sequence). The CDR3 loop spans 21 amino acids. Trimming took off 5 bases at V and 5 bases at J, with 35 bases between the two ends. This CDR3 reads CASSPGRLKSGATRYQDTQYF. The CDR3, as DNA: TGTGCCAGCAGCCCAGGGCGCCTCAAGTCTGGGGCTACTCGCTACCAAGATACGCAGTATTTT. Combining the CDR3 with reference TRBV7-9 and TRBJ2-3 gives the whole variable domain DTGVSQNPRHKITKRGQNVTFRCDPISEHNRLYWYRQTLGQGPEFLTYFQNEAQLEKSRLLSDRFSAERPKGSFSTLEIQRTEQGDSAMYLCASSPGRLKSGATRYQDTQYFGPGTRLTVL.

This clonotype came up a few times. J is TRBJ1-5 and V is TRBV10-2, with D uncertain. Trimming stripped 1 base from V and 0 bases from J, with 7 bases between. CDR1 and CDR2 from the germline V gene are WSHSY and SAAADI. The CDR3 consists of 15 residues. The CDR3 DNA follows: TGCGCCAGCAGTGAGTGGGGAGGTAGCAATCAGCCCCAGCATTTT. It is translated as CASSEWGGSNQPQHF.

There are many counts of this clonotype. The chain uses TRBV6-1 and TRBJ2-5; 9 bases are shared with TRBD1. Germline V gene lookup returns CDR1 MNHNS and CDR2 SASEGT. The CDR3 spans 12 residues. V trimming: 8 bases; J trimming: 4 bases; junction bases outside the gene matches: 2. In DNA, the CDR3 is TGTGCCAGCGACAGGGGGGCAGAGACCCAGTACTTC. Translating gives CASDRGAETQYF.

In this sample, this clonotype turned up many times. The chain recombines TRBV6-5 with TRBJ1-2, with D possibly matching TRBD1 (5 bases). The CDR3 spans 15 residues. Deletions cut 1 base from V and 4 bases from J, with 13 bases between. Germline V gene data show CDR1 as MNHEY and CDR2 as SVGAGI. CDR3 region: CASSYYAGRSYGYTF. CDR3 nucleotides: TGTGCCAGCAGTTACTATGCGGGGCGAAGCTATGGCTACACCTTC.

This clonotype has ten or more counts. The rearrangement joins TRBV5-4 to TRBJ2-3; D remains unclear. With 6 bases removed from V and 1 base from J, the gap between germline ends came to 9 bases. This CDR3 region has 13 residues. Germline CDR1 is SGHNT and CDR2 is YYREEE (reference sequence). The DNA for the CDR3 is TGTGCCAGCACCCGTGGCGGCACAGATACGCAGTATTTT. Amino acid sequence: CASTRGGTDTQYF.

The chain links TRBV6-4 to TRBJ2-1; 14 bases match TRBD2. Germline CDR1 is MRHNA and CDR2 is SNTAGT. The CDR3 extends over 15 amino acids. V shed 6 bases and J 8 bases; nucleotides not matched to a gene: 6. The CDR3 here is CASSSGTSGSDEQFF. The CDR3 DNA follows: TGTGCCAGCAGCAGCGGGACTAGCGGGAGCGATGAGCAGTTCTTC.

This clonotype was observed at least ten times. The chain uses TRBV10-3 and TRBJ1-5; D is possibly TRBD1 (5 bases). The CDR3 contains 15 residues. Germline V lookup: CDR1 ENHRY, CDR2 SYGVKD. Trimming stripped 6 bases from V and 4 bases from J, with 16 bases between. The CDR3 DNA is TGTGCCATCAGAAAAGGGGACGGAGGAAATCAGCCCCAGCATTTT. Amino acids: CAIRKGDGGNQPQHF.

This clonotype has a count of ten or more. This chain uses TRBV30 with TRBJ2-1; 9 nucleotides align to TRBD2. The CDR3 runs 15 residues. The V and J ends lost 7 bases and 7 bases, in that order; junction bases with no gene match: 14. The V gene's germline CDR1 is GTSNPN and CDR2 SVGIG (reference sequence). The CDR3 region is CALMPGLAWGNEQFF. The CDR3 nucleotides read TGTGCCTTAATGCCGGGACTAGCTTGGGGGAATGAGCAGTTCTTC.

This clonotype occurred many times. The chain recombines TRBV20-1 with TRBJ2-1, with D perhaps matching TRBD2 (7 bases). The ends were cut back, 5 bases at V and 0 bases at J, with 17 bases in the middle. The germline gives CDR1 DFQATT, CDR2 SNEGSKA (reference sequence). The length of the CDR3 is 16 residues. DNA for the CDR3: TGCAGTGCTGGGGGGGCGCTACTATCCTCCTACAATGAGCAGTTCTTC. It codes for CSAGGALLSSYNEQFF.

This clonotype was detected ten times or more. V and J are TRBV7-8 and TRBJ1-1, with D perhaps matching TRBD1 (5 bases). Trimming cost V 0 bases and J 1 base, with 9 bases left between them. The CDR3 consists of 15 residues. Germline loops: CDR1 SGHVS, CDR2 FQNEAQ. For the CDR3, the DNA is TGTGCCAGCAGCTTAGCGCGTGGGGGGAACACTGAAGCTTTCTTT. Its translation is CASSLARGGNTEAFF. The variable domain in full, completed from reference TRBV7-8 and TRBJ1-1, reads GAGVSQSPRYKVAKRGQDVALRCDPISGHVSLFWYQQALGQGPEFLTYFQNEAQLDKSGLPSDRFFAERPEGSVSTLKIQRTQQEDSAVYLCASSLARGGNTEAFFGQGTRLTVV.

Ten or more counts support this clonotype. For the CDR3, the DNA is TGTGCCAGCAGGCCTACGCCGGCGGGTGAGACCCAGTACTTC. This translates into CASRPTPAGETQYF. V is TRBV4-2 and J is TRBJ2-5; possibly TRBD2 for D (5 bases). V was pared by 6 bases and J by 5 bases, with 16 bases between. Germline V lookup: CDR1 LGHNA, CDR2 YNFKEQ. The CDR3 length is 14 residues.

Many counts were recorded for this clonotype. The V and J genes are TRBV12-3 or TRBV12-4 and TRBJ1-2; D uncertain. This CDR3 is 13 amino acids long. V lost 3 bases and J lost 8, with 13 bases in between. CDR3 residues: CASSFSSRGGYTF. CDR3 sequence (DNA): TGTGCCAGCAGTTTTAGTTCGCGTGGAGGCTACACCTTC.

About this clonotype itself: Just one base apart from a much larger clone, this may be a read error. V usage is TRBV27 and J usage is TRBJ2-1; weak D call: TRBD2 (6 bases). Germline V CDR1 and CDR2: MNHEY, SMNVEV (reference sequence). The CDR3 is 12 amino acids. CDR3 amino acids: CASSLSGLGWLF. The CDR3 DNA is TGTGCCAGCAGTCTGTCGGGACTCGGATGGCTCTTC.

This clonotype was detected ten times or more. The chain links TRBV7-8 to TRBJ1-5, with D possibly TRBD1 on 5 matching bases. Germline assignment: CDR1 SGHVS and CDR2 FQNEAQ. V lost 3 bases, J lost 5 bases, and 14 bases lay in between. The CDR3 totals 15 residues. For the CDR3, the DNA is TGTGCCAGCAGCTTCCGAGGGGAGGGTCATCAGCCCCAGCATTTT. It specifies CASSFRGEGHQPQHF.

The chain carries TRBV11-3 and TRBJ2-5, with D tentatively TRBD1 or TRBD2 (6 bases each). CDR1 and CDR2 (germline): SGHNT, YENEEA. This CDR3 region has 16 residues. The V and J ends lost 1 base and 1 base respectively, with 13 bases between them. The CDR3 loop reads CASSLGEDSFQETQYF. In nucleotides, the CDR3 is TGTGCCAGCAGCTTAGGGGAGGACAGTTTCCAAGAGACCCAGTACTTC.

DNA for the CDR3: TGTGCCAGCAGATTACAGGGGGCCAACACAGATACGCAGTATTTT. Its protein is CASRLQGANTDTQYF. The chain carries TRBV27 and TRBJ2-3, with 9 bases aligning to TRBD1. Per germline, CDR1 MNHEY and CDR2 SMNVEV (reference sequence). The length of the CDR3 is 15 residues. Trimming cost V 6 bases and J 2 bases; bases outside gene matches: 6.

CDR3 bases: TGTGCCAGCAGCTCTCCGGGACAGGGGCTCCCAGATACGCAGTATTTT. This translates into CASSSPGQGLPDTQYF. The chain recombines TRBV5-6 with TRBJ2-3; 10 bases are shared with TRBD1. Germline V gene sequence: CDR1 SGHDT, CDR2 YYEEEE. V dropped 3 bases and J dropped 4; count of bases not matched to a gene: 8. The CDR3 consists of 16 residues.

This clonotype was found many times. The chain links TRBV4-1 to TRBJ2-7, with D unresolved. V gave up 3 bases and J gave up 2 bases, with 8 bases separating them. The germline V gene encodes CDR1 MGHRA and CDR2 YSYEKL. The CDR3 consists of 13 residues. CDR3 in DNA: TGCGCCAGCAGCCAGGCACATGCCTACGAGCAGTACTTC. It encodes CASSQAHAYEQYF.